This entry concerns a single T cell receptor (beta chain). Antigen specificity is unknown. The donors gave bone marrow, and they were healthy. This sample was taken from a study of cytomegalovirus exposure and HLA in healthy donors. Study-wide findings and caveats: For TCR beta chains, V- and J-gene trimming was later linked to a missense DCLRE1C variant. Donors belonging to an Asian-associated ancestry cluster reportedly showed fewer N-insertions in productive TCRs than the approximately 670-donor mean, according to what a later analysis found.

Vbeta (60) and Jbeta (13) primers were used in the PCR. The authors' processing: A later analysis counted 65 million to 90 million unique TCR beta chains, about 11 million shared. Repertoires were generated with immunoSEQ multiplex PCR, while TCRdb's copy carries only in-frame clones and drops some. V, J and clone size derive from that table, while D and trimming were established from the DNA sequence. The sample totals 150,000 to 200,000 clones. The sample consisted of PBMCs. The source is a woman in her sixties in good health and CMV-seronegative.

The CDR3 coding sequence is TGTGCCAGCAGCTCAAGCGGGGGGGTTTACAATGAGCAGTTCTTC. Amino acid sequence: CASSSSGGVYNEQFF. V usage is TRBV11-2 and J usage is TRBJ2-1; 10 positions match TRBD2. With 4 bases clipped from V and 4 bases from J, the junction kept 4 bases outside the gene matches. The CDR3 sequence is 15 residues long. CDR1 and CDR2 (germline): SGHAT, FQNNGV.